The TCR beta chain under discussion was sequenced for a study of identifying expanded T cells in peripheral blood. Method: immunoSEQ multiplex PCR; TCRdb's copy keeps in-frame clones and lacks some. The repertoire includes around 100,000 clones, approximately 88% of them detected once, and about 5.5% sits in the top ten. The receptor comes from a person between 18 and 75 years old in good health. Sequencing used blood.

CDR3 region: CASSLRRTSGRNEQFF. CDR3 nucleotides: TGTGCCAGCAGCTTGCGAAGGACTAGCGGGAGGAATGAGCAGTTCTTC. The chain links TRBV5-8 to TRBJ2-1; 14 nucleotides align to TRBD2. J was trimmed by 7 bases and V by 1 base; bases with no gene match: 4. From germline, CDR1 is SGHTS and CDR2 YDEGEE. The CDR3 loop spans 16 amino acids.